One and the same sample provided the 18 T cell receptor beta chains below, sequenced in a study of T cell repertoires in cytomegalovirus infection. TCRdb called the reads again in MiXCR, with one record for every CDR3 protein. This sample has hundreds of thousands of distinct CDR3 sequences, with roughly 30% found just once. These receptors' antigens are unknown. This specimen consisted of cultured CD8+ T cells from PBMCs, obtained from culture after CMV antigen stimulation. The receptors originated from a human donor in good health (CMV status not recorded). Some clones in this sample may be carry-over from other donors' samples.

The V and J genes are TRBV6-2 or TRBV6-3 and TRBJ2-2, with TRBD2 as a possible D gene (7 bases). Germline CDR1 is MNHEY and CDR2 is SVGEGT. Trimming shortened V by 10 bases and J by 3 bases, and 15 bases separated the two germline ends. This CDR3 is built from 14 residues. CDR3 in amino acids: CATVGGADTGELFF. In DNA, the CDR3 is TGTGCCACTGTAGGGGGGGCTGACACCGGGGAGCTGTTTTTT.

V gene TRBV6-5 combines with J gene TRBJ2-7; 12 positions match TRBD2. J gave up 2 bases and V 7 bases, and 9 bases lay outside the gene matches. Per the germline V gene, CDR1 is MNHEY and CDR2 is SVGAGI. The CDR3 spans 16 residues. This chain's CDR3 is CASKGLAGDLTYEQYV. In DNA, the CDR3 is TGTGCCAGCAAGGGACTAGCGGGCGACCTTACCTACGAGCAGTACGTC.

This chain links TRBV7-9 with TRBJ1-3; D unclear. This CDR3 has 14 residues. Germline CDR1 reads SEHNR; CDR2 reads FQNEAQ (reference sequence). V lost 3 bases to trimming and J lost 0 bases, with 6 bases between them. Here the CDR3 DNA reads TGTGCCAGCAGCTTTGTGAACTCTGGAAACACCATATATTTT. This codes for CASSFVNSGNTIYF. The full variable domain, its missing parts supplied by reference TRBV7-9 and TRBJ1-3, is DTGVSQNPRHKITKRGQNVTFRCDPISEHNRLYWYRQTLGQGPEFLTYFQNEAQLEKSRLLSDRFSAERPKGSFSTLEIQRTEQGDSAMYLCASSFVNSGNTIYFGEGSWLTVV.

About this clonotype: A much larger clone lies one base from this, so it may be a read error. The chain combines TRBV12-5 with TRBJ2-2; D might be TRBD1 (6 bases). The CDR3 runs 18 residues. The germline V gene has CDR1 LGHNT and CDR2 FRNRAP. The germline V and J ends were trimmed by 3 bases and 2 bases, with 19 bases remaining between them. CDR3 loop: CASGFLVGATPNTGELFF. The CDR3 nucleotides are TGTGCTAGTGGTTTTTTAGTGGGGGCCACACCCAACACCGGGGAGCTGTTTTTT.

This clonotype appeared a few times. The chain links TRBV4-1 to TRBJ2-2, with D tentatively TRBD1 (6 bases). Germline lookup yields CDR1 MGHRA and CDR2 YSYEKL. The V and J ends lost 2 bases and 7 bases respectively, with 11 bases between them. There are 14 residues in the CDR3. CDR3 amino acids: CASSQNTGNGELFF. The CDR3, as DNA: TGCGCCAGCAGCCAAAACACAGGGAACGGGGAGCTGTTTTTT.

Concerning this clonotype itself: A much larger clone lies a single base off, so this may be a read error. This chain uses TRBV6-5 with TRBJ1-2; TRBD1 aligns across 10 bases. Germline loops: CDR1 MNHEY, CDR2 SVGAGI. The CDR3 consists of 18 residues. CDR3: CTSSETFTGQGTFFGYTF. The CDR3 DNA follows: TGTACCAGCAGCGAAACTTTTACGGGACAGGGGACTTTTTTTGGCTACACCTTC.

The rearrangement joins TRBV28 to TRBJ2-7; D may be TRBD2 (5 bases). Germline V gene lookup returns CDR1 MDHEN and CDR2 SYDVKM. Trimming shortened V by 5 bases and J by 2 bases, and 13 bases separated the two germline ends. The CDR3 is 14 residues long. Here the CDR3 reads CASSGRGRAYEQYV. The CDR3 region has the DNA TGTGCCAGCAGTGGCCGGGGAAGGGCCTACGAGCAGTACGTC.

This clonotype was seen a handful of times. This chain joins TRBV7-8 and TRBJ2-2; D perhaps matches TRBD2 (5 bases). Germline values: CDR1 SGHVS, CDR2 FQNEAQ. The length of the CDR3 is 15 residues. Deletions cut 0 bases from V and 6 bases from J, with 11 bases between. CDR3 bases: TGTGCCAGCAGCTTAGCGGTCGGGATAGCCGGGGAGCTGTTTTTT. This codes for CASSLAVGIAGELFF.

This clonotype was picked up many times. The chain uses TRBV7-2 and TRBJ2-2; a possible D gene is TRBD1 (5 bases). This CDR3 contains 14 residues. CDR1 and CDR2 (germline): SGHTA, FQGNSA. The ends were cut back, 3 bases at V and 7 bases at J, with 12 bases in the middle. The CDR3, as DNA: TGTGCCAGCAGCTTGGACACTCTTGACGGGGAGCTGTTTTTT. Amino acids: CASSLDTLDGELFF.

This clonotype was seen a handful of times. V usage is TRBV9 and J usage is TRBJ2-2; no clear D. CDR3 length: 17 residues. V was pared by 1 base and J by 2 bases, with 15 bases between. From germline, CDR1 is SGDLS and CDR2 YYNGEE. CDR3 sequence: CASSVPLMAANTGELFF. The CDR3 coding sequence is TGTGCCAGCAGCGTACCCTTGATGGCGGCTAACACCGGGGAGCTGTTTTTT.

The chain joins TRBV20-1 to TRBJ2-2; a weak D match, TRBD2 (7 bases). This CDR3 has 17 amino acids. Germline V gene lookup returns CDR1 DFQATT and CDR2 SNEGSKA (reference sequence). V lost 0 bases to trimming and J lost 5 bases, with 19 bases between them. The CDR3 bases are TGCAGTGCTAGAGATCCATCTGCGGGGGCCCGTACCGGGGAGCTGTTTTTT. Its translation: CSARDPSAGARTGELFF.

The table lists this clonotype with a few counts. V gene TRBV7-6 combines with J gene TRBJ2-1; D gene uncertain. CDR3 length: 17 amino acids. V dropped 1 base and J dropped 0 bases, with 13 bases sitting between them. The germline V gene encodes CDR1 SGHVS and CDR2 FNYEAQ. The CDR3 is CASSLGLVGRSYNEQFF. DNA of the CDR3: TGTGCCAGCAGCTTAGGGCTAGTTGGTCGCTCCTACAATGAGCAGTTCTTC.

V is TRBV12-3 or TRBV12-4 and J is TRBJ2-1, with 7 bases aligning to TRBD1. V was clipped by 5 bases and J by 5 bases; unmatched bases: 6. This CDR3 is built from 14 residues. The CDR3 region is CASSPSDRDNEQFF. The CDR3 coding sequence is TGTGCCAGCAGTCCCTCTGACAGGGACAATGAGCAGTTCTTC.

The rearrangement links TRBV9 to TRBJ1-1; the match to TRBD1 covers 11 bases. The junction had 7 bases not matched to a gene; V was cut back by 0 bases and J by 3 bases. The length of the CDR3 is 17 residues. Germline values: CDR1 SGDLS, CDR2 YYNGEE. CDR3 sequence reads: CASSVGGQGARDTEAFF. DNA of the CDR3: TGTGCCAGCAGCGTAGGTGGACAGGGGGCCCGAGACACTGAAGCTTTCTTT.

J is TRBJ1-5 and V is TRBV27, with 8 bases aligning to TRBD1. CDR3 length equals 16 residues. Germline V CDR1 and CDR2: MNHEY, SMNVEV (reference sequence). V was clipped by 5 bases and J by 3 bases; unmatched bases: 9. CDR3 bases: TGTGCCAGCAGTCCCTCCCGACAGGGGTTCAATCAGCCCCAGCATTTT. Its translation: CASSPSRQGFNQPQHF.

This clonotype appeared a few times. The chain combines TRBV27 with TRBJ2-3; 9 bases agree with TRBD2. Germline-derived CDR1 and CDR2 are MNHEY and SMNVEV (reference sequence). The V segment lost 5 bases and the J segment 2 bases; nucleotides outside the gene matches: 11. This CDR3 is built from 17 residues. The CDR3 DNA sequence: TGTGCCAGCAGTCATCTCTCCCAGCGGGGGGACACAGATACGCAGTATTTT. It specifies CASSHLSQRGDTDTQYF.

This clonotype was counted only a few times. V is TRBV19 and J is TRBJ2-1, with D uncertain. The germline V and J ends were trimmed by 3 bases and 4 bases, with 10 bases remaining between them. CDR1 is LNHDA and CDR2 is SQIVND in the germline V gene (reference sequence). CDR3 size: 14 residues. CDR3 residues: CASSIDMGYNEQFF. CDR3 in DNA: TGTGCCAGTAGTATTGACATGGGATACAATGAGCAGTTCTTC.

In its sample, this clonotype was seen many times. The chain links TRBV7-2 to TRBJ2-7; D possibly corresponds to TRBD2 (6 bases). The germline gives CDR1 SGHTA, CDR2 FQGNSA. The CDR3 runs 13 residues. The V end lost 0 bases, the J end lost 7 bases, and 10 bases lay between the germline ends. CDR3 coding DNA: TGTGCCAGCAGCTTAGCCGGGGGACGGGAGCAGTACGTC. Translating gives CASSLAGGREQYV.